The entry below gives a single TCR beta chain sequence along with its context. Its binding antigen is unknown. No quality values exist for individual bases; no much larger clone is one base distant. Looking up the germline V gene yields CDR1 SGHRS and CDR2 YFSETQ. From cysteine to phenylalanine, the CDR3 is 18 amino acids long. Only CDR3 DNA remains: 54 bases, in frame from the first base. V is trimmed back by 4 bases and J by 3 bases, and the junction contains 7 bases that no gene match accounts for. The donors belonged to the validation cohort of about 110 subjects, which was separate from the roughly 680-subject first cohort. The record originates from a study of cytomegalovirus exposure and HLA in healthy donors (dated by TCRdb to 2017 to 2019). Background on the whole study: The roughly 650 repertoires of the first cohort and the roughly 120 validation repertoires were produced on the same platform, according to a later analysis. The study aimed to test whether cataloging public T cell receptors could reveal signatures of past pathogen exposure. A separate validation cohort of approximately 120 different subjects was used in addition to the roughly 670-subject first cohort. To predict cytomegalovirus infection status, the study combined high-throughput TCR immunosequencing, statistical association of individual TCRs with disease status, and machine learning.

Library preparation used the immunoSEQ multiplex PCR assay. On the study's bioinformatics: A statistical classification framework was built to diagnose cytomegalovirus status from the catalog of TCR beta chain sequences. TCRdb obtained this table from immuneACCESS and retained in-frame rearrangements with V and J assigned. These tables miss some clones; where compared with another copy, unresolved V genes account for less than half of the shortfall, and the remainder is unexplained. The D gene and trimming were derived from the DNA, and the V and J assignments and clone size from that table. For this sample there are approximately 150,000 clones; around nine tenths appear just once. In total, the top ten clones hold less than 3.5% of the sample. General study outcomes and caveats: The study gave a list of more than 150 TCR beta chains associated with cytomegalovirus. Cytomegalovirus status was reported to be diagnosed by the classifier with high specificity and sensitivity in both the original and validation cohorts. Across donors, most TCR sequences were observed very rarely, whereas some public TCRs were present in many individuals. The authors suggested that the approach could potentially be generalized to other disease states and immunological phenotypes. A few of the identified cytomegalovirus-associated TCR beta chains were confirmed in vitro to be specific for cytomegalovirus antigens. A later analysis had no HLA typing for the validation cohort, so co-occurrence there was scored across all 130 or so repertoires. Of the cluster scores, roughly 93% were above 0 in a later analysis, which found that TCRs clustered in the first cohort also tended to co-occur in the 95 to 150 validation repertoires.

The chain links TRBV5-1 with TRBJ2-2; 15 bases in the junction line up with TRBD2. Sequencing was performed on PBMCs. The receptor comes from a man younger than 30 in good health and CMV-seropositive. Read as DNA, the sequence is TGCGCCAGCAGCCCGGGACTAGCGGGGGGCTCCGACACCGGGGAGCTGTTTTTT. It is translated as CASSPGLAGGSDTGELFF.